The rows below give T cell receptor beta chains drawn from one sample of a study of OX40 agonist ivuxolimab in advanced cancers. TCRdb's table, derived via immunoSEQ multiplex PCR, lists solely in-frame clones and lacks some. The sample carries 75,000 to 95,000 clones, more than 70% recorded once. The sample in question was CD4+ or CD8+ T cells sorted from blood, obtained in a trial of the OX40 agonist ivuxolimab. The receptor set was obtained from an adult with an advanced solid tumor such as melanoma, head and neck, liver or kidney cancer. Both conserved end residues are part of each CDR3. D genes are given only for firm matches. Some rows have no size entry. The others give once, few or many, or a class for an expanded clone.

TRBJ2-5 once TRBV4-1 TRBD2 CASSQGTSGAQETQYF TGCGCCAGCAGCCAAGGGACTAGCGGTGCACAAGAGACCCAGTACTTC
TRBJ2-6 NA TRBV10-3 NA CAISESTVPGANVLTF TGTGCCATCAGTGAGTCGACCGTGCCTGGGGCCAACGTCCTGACTTTC
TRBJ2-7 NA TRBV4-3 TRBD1 CASSQRTGLGYEQYF TGCGCCAGCAGCCAACGGACAGGGCTTGGCTACGAGCAGTACTTC
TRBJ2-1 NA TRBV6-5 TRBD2 CASSRSGGISYEQFF TGTGCCAGCAGTCGAAGCGGGGGGATCAGCTATGAGCAGTTCTTC
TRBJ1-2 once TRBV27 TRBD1 CASSLGGQPYGYTF TGTGCCAGCAGTTTAGGGGGACAGCCCTATGGCTACACCTTC
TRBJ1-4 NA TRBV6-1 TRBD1 CASSDIHRGNEKLFF TGTGCCAGCAGTGATATTCACAGGGGTAATGAAAAACTGTTTTTT
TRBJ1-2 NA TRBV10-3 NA CAITWGLGNYGYTF TGTGCCATCACTTGGGGGCTCGGCAACTATGGCTACACCTTC
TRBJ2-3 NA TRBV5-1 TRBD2 CASSLVPAGNADTQYF TGCGCCAGCAGCTTGGTTCCAGCGGGAAACGCAGATACGCAGTATTTT
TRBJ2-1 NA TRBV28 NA CACMGPMRNEQFF TGTGCCTGCATGGGCCCCATGAGGAATGAGCAGTTCTTC
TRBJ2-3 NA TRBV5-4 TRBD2 CASRAGVGSTDTQYF TGTGCCAGCAGAGCGGGAGTGGGTAGCACAGATACGCAGTATTTT
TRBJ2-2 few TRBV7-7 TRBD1 CASSSTVQGAGTGELFF TGTGCTAGCAGCTCTACTGTACAGGGGGCTGGGACCGGGGAGCTGTTTTTT
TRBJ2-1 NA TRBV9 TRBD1 CASSVSGQPSYNEQFF TGTGCCAGCAGCGTGTCGGGACAGCCATCCTACAATGAGCAGTTCTTC
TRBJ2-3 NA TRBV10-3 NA CAISERALSTDAAQYF TGTGCCATCAGTGAAAGGGCTCTTTCGACAGATGCGGCGCAGTATTTT
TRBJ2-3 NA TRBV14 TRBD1 CASSQVTGERQYF TGTGCCAGCAGCCAGGTGACAGGGGAAAGGCAGTATTTT
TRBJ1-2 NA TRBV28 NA CASSPPGNGYTF TGTGCCAGCAGTCCCCCAGGGAATGGCTACACCTTC
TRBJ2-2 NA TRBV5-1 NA CASSLAWGSTGELFF TGCGCCAGCAGCTTGGCCTGGGGATCCACCGGGGAGCTGTTTTTT
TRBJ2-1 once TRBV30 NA CAWSVPGFNEQFF TGTGCCTGGAGTGTCCCGGGGTTCAATGAGCAGTTCTTC
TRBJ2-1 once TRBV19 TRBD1 CASSATGQGRNEQFF TGTGCCAGTAGTGCCACGGGACAGGGGCGCAATGAGCAGTTCTTC
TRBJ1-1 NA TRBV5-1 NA CASSSPTRGDAEAFF TGCGCCAGCAGCTCCCCGACACGAGGGGACGCTGAAGCTTTCTTT
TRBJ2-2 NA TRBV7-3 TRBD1 CASSRLPQGQSGELFF TGTGCCAGCAGCCGTTTGCCCCAGGGACAGAGCGGGGAGCTGTTTTTT
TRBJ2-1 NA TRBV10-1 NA CASSAGRGGYNEQFF TGCGCCAGCAGTGCGGGCAGGGGAGGATACAATGAGCAGTTCTTC
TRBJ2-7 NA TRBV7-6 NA CASSLSGEQYF TGTGCCAGCAGCTTATCTGGTGAGCAGTACTTC
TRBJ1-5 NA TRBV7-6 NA CASSLYTASSNQPQHF TGTGCCAGCAGCTTGTATACAGCCTCTAGCAATCAGCCCCAGCATTTT
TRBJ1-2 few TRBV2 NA CASRDRLMYGYTF TGTGCCAGCAGGGACAGATTGATGTATGGCTACACCTTC
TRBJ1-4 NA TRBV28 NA CASRPFRRLKDEKLFF TGTGCCAGCAGACCCTTCCGGCGGCTAAAAGATGAAAAACTGTTTTTT
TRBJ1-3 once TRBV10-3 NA CASSGAHSGNTIYF TGTGCCAGTTCAGGGGCGCACTCTGGAAACACCATATATTTT
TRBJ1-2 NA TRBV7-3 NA CASSLTQGESGYTF TGTGCCAGCAGCTTAACTCAGGGAGAGAGTGGCTACACCTTC
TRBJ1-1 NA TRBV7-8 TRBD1 CASSPNHRGPEAFF TGTGCCAGCAGCCCAAACCACAGGGGTCCTGAAGCTTTCTTT
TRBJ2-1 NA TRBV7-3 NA CASSSRSEQFF TGTGCCAGCAGCTCCAGGAGTGAGCAGTTCTTC
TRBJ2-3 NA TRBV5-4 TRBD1 CASRYGQGAFTDTQYF TGTGCCAGCAGATATGGACAGGGGGCTTTCACAGATACGCAGTATTTT
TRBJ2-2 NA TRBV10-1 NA CASSELFTGELFF TGCGCCAGCAGTGAGCTCTTTACCGGGGAGCTGTTTTTT
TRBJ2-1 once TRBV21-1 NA CASSKEADSSYNEQFF TGTGCCAGCAGCAAAGAGGCGGACAGCTCCTACAATGAGCAGTTCTTC
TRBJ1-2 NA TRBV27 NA CASSGFKSAGYTF TGTGCCAGCAGTGGGTTTAAGTCGGCTGGCTACACCTTC
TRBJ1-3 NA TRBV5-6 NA CASSLVMAPPGNTIYF TGTGCCAGCAGCTTGGTTATGGCGCCGCCTGGAAACACCATATATTTT
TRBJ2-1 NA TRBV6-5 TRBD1 CASSLGLQGARNEQFF TGTGCCAGCAGTTTGGGCTTACAGGGGGCGCGGAATGAGCAGTTCTTC
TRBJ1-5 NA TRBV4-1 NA CASSPIPIDQPQHF TGCGCCAGCAGCCCTATCCCGATCGATCAGCCCCAGCATTTT
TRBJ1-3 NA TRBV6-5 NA CASSYSEATSGNTIYF TGTGCCAGCAGTTACTCCGAGGCTACCTCTGGAAACACCATATATTTT
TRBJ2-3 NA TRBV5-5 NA CASSLRGGEDTQYF TGTGCCAGCAGCTTGAGGGGAGGTGAAGATACGCAGTATTTT
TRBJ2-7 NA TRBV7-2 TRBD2 CASSLNRGTSGPLEQYF TGTGCCAGCAGCCTAAACCGAGGGACTAGCGGCCCACTCGAGCAGTACTTC
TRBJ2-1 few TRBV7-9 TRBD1 CASSLTGGTYNEQFF TGTGCCAGCAGCTTAACAGGGGGTACCTACAATGAGCAGTTCTTC
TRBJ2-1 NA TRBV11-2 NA CASSLEGGPHNEQFF TGTGCCAGCAGCTTAGAGGGGGGCCCCCACAATGAGCAGTTCTTC
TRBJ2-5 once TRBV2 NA CASGQRETQYF TGTGCCAGCGGACAGCGAGAGACCCAGTACTTC
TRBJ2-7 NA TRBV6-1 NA CASSTGREYEQYF TGTGCCAGCTCGACAGGCCGGGAGTACGAGCAGTACTTC
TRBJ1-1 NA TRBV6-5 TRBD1 CASSSLRGKNTEAFF TGTGCCAGCAGTTCCCTCAGGGGGAAGAACACTGAAGCTTTCTTT
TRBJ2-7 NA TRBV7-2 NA CASTTGFSYEQYF TGTGCCAGCACCACAGGTTTTTCTTACGAGCAGTACTTC
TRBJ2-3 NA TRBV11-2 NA CASSLSMRTGLSTDTQYF TGTGCCAGCAGCTTAAGTATGAGAACAGGACTCAGCACAGATACGCAGTATTTT
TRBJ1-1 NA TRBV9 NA CASSVQALNTEAFF TGTGCCAGCAGCGTACAAGCCCTGAACACTGAAGCTTTCTTT
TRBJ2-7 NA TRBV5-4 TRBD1 CASSLDRDSKTYEQYF TGTGCCAGCAGCTTGGACCGGGACAGTAAGACCTACGAGCAGTACTTC